These 6 T cell receptor beta chains share one sample of origin, sequenced in a study of T-cell memory formation after mild COVID-19. TCRdb analysed the 5' RACE reads with MiXCR anew, one entry per CDR3 protein. There are around 440,000 distinct CDR3 sequences in the sample; about 18% occur only once, and roughly 12% lies in the top ten. The sequencing input was PBMCs or a T cell subset sorted from them (not recorded which). All receptors come from an adult woman who had mild COVID-19 (a few samples of this study predate the infection). Cell type and time point are not known.

The V call is TRBV3-1, the J call TRBJ2-5; no clear D gene. There are 15 residues in the CDR3. The germline CDR1 and CDR2 sequences are LGHDT and YNNKEL (reference sequence). The V gene lost 0 bases and the J gene lost 2 bases, with 10 bases spanning the gap. The CDR3, as DNA: TGTGCCAGCAGCCAAGATATACCCAGACAAGAGACCCAGTACTTC. This encodes CASSQDIPRQETQYF.

The V gene is TRBV9, the J gene TRBJ2-1, with 11 nucleotides matching TRBD2. This CDR3 contains 14 residues. V was clipped by 2 bases and J by 7 bases; unmatched bases: 2. CDR1 and CDR2 from the germline V gene are SGDLS and YYNGEE. The DNA of the CDR3 is TGTGCCAGCAGCGTCTCTAGCGGGAGGAATGAGCAGTTCTTC. This sequence encodes CASSVSSGRNEQFF.

This clonotype was counted only a few times. This sequence joins TRBV4-3 and TRBJ2-1, with 10 bases matching TRBD2. The J segment lost 7 bases and the V segment lost 5 bases, leaving 8 bases of the junction unmatched. Germline assignment: CDR1 LGHNA and CDR2 YSLEER. The CDR3 extends over 15 amino acids. CDR3 bases: TGCGCCAGCAGCAGAAGGGGACTAGCGATGAATGAGCAGTTCTTC. Translation gives CASSRRGLAMNEQFF.

This chain connects TRBV7-9 to TRBJ2-1; D uncertain. Between the trimmed V and J ends, which lost 3 bases and 8 bases, there was a span of 17 bases. CDR1 and CDR2 (germline): SEHNR, FQNEAQ (reference sequence). This CDR3 contains 15 residues. CDR3 nucleotides: TGTGCCAGCAGCTTTCAGTCTTCGACGGCGGATGAGCAGTTCTTC. Translated, it gives CASSFQSSTADEQFF.

The genes are TRBV6-1 and TRBJ1-1, with D tentatively TRBD1 (5 bases). There are 11 residues in the CDR3. CDR1 and CDR2 (germline): MNHNS, SASEGT. V lost 9 bases to trimming and J lost 2 bases, with 7 bases between them. CDR3 bases: TGTGCCAGTCGGGACAACACTGAAGCTTTCTTT. Its protein is CASRDNTEAFF.

This clonotype was recorded a few times. The CDR3 loop is CASSQDSRNRGNEKLFF. The CDR3 bases are TGTGCCAGCAGCCAAGATTCGCGGAACAGGGGTAATGAAAAACTGTTTTTT. This chain joins TRBV3-1 and TRBJ1-4; TRBD1 agrees at 7 bases. Trimming at V came to 0 bases and at J to 4 bases, leaving 8 bases not matched to a gene. Germline assignment: CDR1 LGHDT and CDR2 YNNKEL (reference sequence). CDR3 length: 17 amino acids.